The 26 T cell receptor beta chains below were found in one sample sequenced in a study of control samples from healthy donors and cancer patients. Generated by immunoSEQ multiplex PCR, the TCRdb table keeps only in-frame clones and is missing some. The table records 55,000 to 90,000 clones, over 75% of them present only once. Sequencing was done on a sample of blood. These receptors all stem from a man aged 50-60 years in good health.

The rearrangement joins TRBV2 to TRBJ1-4; 11 bases align to TRBD1. With 7 bases clipped from V and 8 bases from J, the junction kept 9 bases outside the gene matches. The CDR3 extends over 15 amino acids. Germline assignment: CDR1 SNHLY and CDR2 FYNNEI. The DNA of the CDR3 is TGTGCCAGCAACTTGGACGGGACAGGGGGGGAAAAACTGTTTTTT. Amino acid sequence: CASNLDGTGGEKLFF.

The chain has TRBV27 and TRBJ1-1; weak D call: TRBD1 (5 bases). CDR1 and CDR2 (germline): MNHEY, SMNVEV (reference sequence). CDR3 length equals 14 residues. Trimming pared 7 bases from V and 1 base from J, leaving 13 bases between. CDR3 DNA: TGTGCCAGCACTTCCCGACAGAAGAACACTGAAGCTTTCTTT. Its protein product is CASTSRQKNTEAFF.

This chain links TRBV5-1 with TRBJ1-2; TRBD1 is a possible D gene (6 bases). CDR1 and CDR2 (germline): SGHRS, YFSETQ. This CDR3 has 14 residues. V was trimmed by 1 base and J by 3 bases, leaving 10 bases between them. The CDR3 sequence is CASSLQQGHYGYTF. CDR3 DNA: TGCGCCAGCAGCTTGCAGCAGGGGCACTATGGCTACACCTTC.

J is TRBJ1-5 and V is TRBV20-1, with D hard to call. This CDR3 spans 14 amino acids. Germline CDR1 reads DFQATT; CDR2 reads SNEGSKA (reference sequence). Deletions cut 3 bases from V and 2 bases from J, with 11 bases between. CDR3 in amino acids: CSASWGGGNQPQHF. The CDR3 bases are TGCAGTGCTAGTTGGGGAGGAGGCAATCAGCCCCAGCATTTT.

This clone was counted once. This rearrangement joins TRBV27 to TRBJ2-5, with 12 bases that match TRBD2. Germline trimming cut 5 bases from V and 4 bases from J; bases unmatched to any gene: 5. Germline-derived CDR1 and CDR2 are MNHEY and SMNVEV (reference sequence). This CDR3 is built from 15 residues. The CDR3 sequence: CASSLTSGSLETQYF. The CDR3 DNA reads TGTGCCAGCAGTCTGACTAGCGGGAGTTTAGAGACCCAGTACTTC.

The genes are TRBV18 and TRBJ2-7; the D gene could be TRBD1 or TRBD2 (5 bases each). The germline V gene has CDR1 KGHSH and CDR2 LQKENI. Trimming took off 6 bases at V and 3 bases at J, with 15 bases between the two ends. This CDR3 spans 14 amino acids. DNA of the CDR3: TGTGCCAGCTCGCCCCGAGGGGTGAGCTACGAGCAGTACTTC. Encoded protein: CASSPRGVSYEQYF.

The rearrangement uses TRBV7-2 and TRBJ2-1; 11 nucleotides line up with TRBD2. The CDR3 totals 17 residues. Germline V gene data show CDR1 as SGHTA and CDR2 as FQGNSA. Germline trimming cut 5 bases from V and 10 bases from J; bases unmatched to any gene: 16. The CDR3, as DNA: TGTGCCAGCAGCCTGCTCTTTCCGACTAGCGGGGCCTGGGAGCAGTTCTTC. This gives the protein CASSLLFPTSGAWEQFF.

This chain links TRBV4-2 with TRBJ2-1, with 11 positions matching TRBD2. Germline trimming cut 9 bases from V and 8 bases from J; bases unmatched to any gene: 3. CDR1 and CDR2 from the germline V gene are LGHNA and YNFKEQ. This CDR3 has 12 residues. The CDR3 bases are TGTGCCAGTAGCGGGGGGGCCGATGAGCAGTTCTTC. It translates to CASSGGADEQFF.

The rearrangement links TRBV19 to TRBJ2-7, with D possibly TRBD1 on 6 matching bases. V lost 7 bases and J 1 base, leaving 14 bases between the germline ends. The CDR3 length is 14 residues. Germline CDR1 is LNHDA and CDR2 is SQIVND (reference sequence). CDR3 bases: TGTGCCAGTAAACTATGGACAGATTCCTACGAGCAGTACTTC. It specifies CASKLWTDSYEQYF.

This chain joins TRBV6-6 and TRBJ2-1; 10 bases match TRBD2. The CDR3 has 16 amino acids. V gave up 0 bases and J gave up 8 bases; unmatched junction bases: 7. CDR1 is MNHNY and CDR2 is SVGAGI in the germline V gene (reference sequence). As DNA, the CDR3 is TGTGCCAGCAGTTACTCCGCTAGCGGGAGCTCATATGAGCAGTTCTTC. Protein: CASSYSASGSSYEQFF.

V is TRBV7-8 and J is TRBJ2-7; 7 bases line up with TRBD1. Germline CDR1 is SGHVS and CDR2 is FQNEAQ. Trimming at V came to 8 bases and at J to 1 base, leaving 5 bases not matched to a gene. This CDR3 has 13 amino acids. Here the CDR3 DNA reads TGTGCCAGCCACGCAGGGGGATCCTACGAGCAGTACTTC. Its translation: CASHAGGSYEQYF.

The genes are TRBV5-1 and TRBJ2-3, with D tentatively TRBD2 (6 bases). Deletions cut 4 bases from V and 6 bases from J, with 21 bases between. The CDR3 contains 16 residues. CDR1 and CDR2 from the germline V gene are SGHRS and YFSETQ. CDR3 residues: CASSTFRAGQRDTQYF. The DNA of the CDR3 is TGCGCCAGCAGCACTTTCCGAGCGGGCCAACGGGATACGCAGTATTTT.

V and J are TRBV29-1 and TRBJ2-7; possible D gene TRBD2, 6 bases. The CDR3 consists of 13 residues. CDR1 and CDR2 (germline): SQVTM, ANQGSEA. The V end lost 2 bases, the J end lost 2 bases, and 10 bases lay between the germline ends. The CDR3 protein is CSVELARTYEQYF. CDR3 coding DNA: TGCAGCGTTGAACTAGCGAGAACCTACGAGCAGTACTTC.

This CDR3 is CASSRGAGWTSGANVLTF. As DNA, the CDR3 is TGTGCCAGCAGCCGGGGGGCAGGTTGGACCTCTGGGGCCAACGTCCTGACTTTC. The genes are TRBV5-5 and TRBJ2-6; a weak D match, TRBD2 (7 bases). This CDR3 has 18 amino acids. Trimming left V 4 bases short and J 0 bases short, with 17 bases between. The germline gives CDR1 SGHKS, CDR2 YYEKEE (reference sequence).

The chain employs TRBV5-6 and TRBJ1-1; the D gene is possibly TRBD1 (6 bases). Germline V CDR1 and CDR2: SGHDT, YYEEEE. The CDR3 loop spans 16 amino acids. Trimming shortened V by 4 bases and J by 1 base, and 17 bases separated the two germline ends. CDR3 in amino acids: CASSPRGGRQNTEAFF. The CDR3, as DNA: TGTGCCAGCAGCCCTCGGGGGGGCCGCCAGAACACTGAAGCTTTCTTT.

CDR3 sequence (DNA): TGTGCCAGCACCCTCCCAGCGGGGGGGAACCGGGAGACCCAGTACTTC. This translates into CASTLPAGGNRETQYF. J is TRBJ2-5 and V is TRBV7-6; 10 bases map to TRBD2. V lost 7 bases and J lost 5; bases outside the gene matches: 13. The germline gives CDR1 SGHVS, CDR2 FNYEAQ. The CDR3 spans 16 residues. Combining the CDR3 with reference TRBV7-6 and TRBJ2-5 gives the whole variable domain GAGVSQSPRYKVTKRGQDVALRCDPISGHVSLYWYRQALGQGPEFLTYFNYEAQQDKSGLPNDRFSAERPEGSISTLTIQRTEQRDSAMYRCASTLPAGGNRETQYFGPGTRLLVL.

J is TRBJ1-6 and V is TRBV28; unclear D gene. V was clipped by 5 bases and J by 6 bases, with 11 bases between them. Germline V gene sequence: CDR1 MDHEN, CDR2 SYDVKM. This CDR3 comprises 14 residues. CDR3 region: CASSGLRANSPLHF. The CDR3 DNA reads as TGTGCCAGCAGTGGTTTGCGTGCTAATTCACCCCTCCACTTT.

J is TRBJ1-5 and V is TRBV7-9, with 10 bases aligning to TRBD1. Germline V CDR1 and CDR2: SEHNR, FQNEAQ (reference sequence). The ends lost 3 bases at V and 5 bases at J; junction bases unmatched: 4. The CDR3 loop spans 15 amino acids. As DNA, the CDR3 is TGTGCCAGCAGCTTTGGGACAGGGGACGATCAGCCCCAGCATTTT. This encodes CASSFGTGDDQPQHF.

This chain links TRBV6-2 or TRBV6-3 with TRBJ1-2, with D perhaps matching TRBD1 (5 bases). Germline CDR1 reads MNHEY; CDR2 reads SVGEGT. V was pared by 6 bases and J by 8 bases, with 16 bases between. The length of the CDR3 is 13 residues. The CDR3 DNA follows: TGTGCCAGCAGCCAGACAGCGGTCCGGGGCTACACCTTC. Its translation: CASSQTAVRGYTF.

The chain employs TRBV7-9 and TRBJ1-1; the match to TRBD1 covers 7 bases. Germline-derived CDR1 and CDR2 are SEHNR and FQNEAQ (reference sequence). The CDR3 covers 13 residues. J lost 6 bases, V lost 6 bases, and 7 bases had no gene match. As DNA, the CDR3 is TGTGCCAGCAGTCCTGACAGGGACCCTGAAGCTTTCTTT. Protein: CASSPDRDPEAFF.

This clone was seen a few times. As DNA, the CDR3 is TGTGCCAGCAGAACCGACAGTAATGAAAAACTGTTTTTT. Its translation: CASRTDSNEKLFF. The V call is TRBV6-5, the J call TRBJ1-4; perhaps TRBD1 as D (5 bases). Germline-derived CDR1 and CDR2 are MNHEY and SVGAGI. Trimming removed 6 bases from V and 4 bases from J, with 9 bases in between. The CDR3 consists of 13 residues.

The V call is TRBV28, the J call TRBJ2-7; D remains unclear. This CDR3 spans 11 amino acids. Trimming took off 8 bases at V and 4 bases at J, with 9 bases between the two ends. The germline CDR1 and CDR2 sequences are MDHEN and SYDVKM. DNA for the CDR3: TGTGCCAGCGGGCCTTCTTACGAGCAGTACTTC. The encoded protein is CASGPSYEQYF.

This clone was observed a few times. The V and J genes are TRBV11-3 and TRBJ2-1, with 8 bases fitting TRBD1. The V segment lost 4 bases and the J segment 3 bases; nucleotides outside the gene matches: 8. CDR3 length: 16 residues. Germline V gene data show CDR1 as SGHNT and CDR2 as YENEEA. This CDR3 reads CASSSKRQGNYNEQFF. The CDR3 nucleotides are TGTGCCAGCAGCTCGAAAAGACAGGGGAACTACAATGAGCAGTTCTTC.

The rearrangement uses TRBV2 and TRBJ2-1; a weak D match, TRBD2 (5 bases). Looked up from germline, CDR1 is SNHLY and CDR2 is FYNNEI. The CDR3 totals 12 residues. Trimming took 2 bases from V and 10 from J, leaving 9 bases between them. CDR3 region: CASSEMGVEQFF. CDR3 DNA sequence: TGTGCCAGCAGTGAAATGGGAGTAGAGCAGTTCTTC.

V and J are TRBV6-2 or TRBV6-3 and TRBJ2-3, with D possibly being TRBD2 (5 bases). Germline V gene sequence: CDR1 MNHEY, CDR2 SVGEGT. V lost 5 bases and J lost 2, with 11 bases in between. This CDR3 is 14 amino acids long. The DNA for the CDR3 is TGTGCCAGCAGTGGCGGACTTCCCACAGATACGCAGTATTTT. Its translation is CASSGGLPTDTQYF.

V usage is TRBV27 and J usage is TRBJ2-7; 13 bases are a match to TRBD2. The CDR3 runs 19 residues. The ends lost 5 bases at V and 2 bases at J; junction bases unmatched: 15. Germline CDR1 reads MNHEY; CDR2 reads SMNVEV (reference sequence). CDR3 protein: CASSRRGQGLAGAPYEQYF. CDR3 in DNA: TGTGCCAGCAGTCGTAGAGGACAAGGACTAGCGGGAGCCCCCTACGAGCAGTACTTC.